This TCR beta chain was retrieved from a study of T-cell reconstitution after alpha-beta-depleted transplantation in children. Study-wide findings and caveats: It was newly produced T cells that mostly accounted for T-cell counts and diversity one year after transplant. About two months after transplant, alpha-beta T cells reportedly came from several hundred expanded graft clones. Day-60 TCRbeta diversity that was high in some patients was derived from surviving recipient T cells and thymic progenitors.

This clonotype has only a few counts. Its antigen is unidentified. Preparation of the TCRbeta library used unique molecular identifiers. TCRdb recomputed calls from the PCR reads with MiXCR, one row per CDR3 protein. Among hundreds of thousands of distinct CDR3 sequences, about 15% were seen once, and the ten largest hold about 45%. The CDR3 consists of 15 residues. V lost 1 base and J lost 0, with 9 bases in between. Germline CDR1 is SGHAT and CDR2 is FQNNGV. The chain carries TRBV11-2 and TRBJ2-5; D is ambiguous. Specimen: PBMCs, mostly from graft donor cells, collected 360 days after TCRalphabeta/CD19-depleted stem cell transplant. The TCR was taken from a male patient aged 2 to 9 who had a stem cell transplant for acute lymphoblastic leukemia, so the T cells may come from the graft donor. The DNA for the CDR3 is TGTGCCAGCAGCTTAGCCGGAATAGACCAAGAGACCCAGTACTTC. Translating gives CASSLAGIDQETQYF. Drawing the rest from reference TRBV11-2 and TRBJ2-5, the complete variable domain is EAGVAQSPRYKIIEKRQSVAFWCNPISGHATLYWYQQILGQGPKLLIQFQNNGVVDDSQLPKDRFSAERLKGVDSTLKIQPAKLEDSAVYLCASSLAGIDQETQYFGPGTRLLVL.